The clone carrying this TCR beta chain was recorded a few times. The record originates from a study of OX40 agonist ivuxolimab in advanced cancers. Trimming shortened V by 4 bases and J by 9 bases, and 17 bases separated the two germline ends. Germline V gives CDR1 SGDLS, CDR2 YYNGEE. CDR3 length equals 13 residues. Only in-frame clones appear in the TCRdb table, and some are missing; sequencing was by immunoSEQ multiplex PCR. The sample carries approximately 100,000 clones, approximately 85% recorded once. This chain joins TRBV9 and TRBJ2-7, with no clear D. The sequence was obtained from an adult with an advanced solid tumor such as melanoma, head and neck, liver or kidney cancer. The sample was CD4+ or CD8+ T cells sorted from blood, taken in a trial of the OX40 agonist ivuxolimab. CDR3 in amino acids: CASSYNSRSGQYF. In DNA form, the CDR3 reads TGTGCCAGCAGCTACAATTCGAGGTCCGGGCAGTACTTC.